The source of this T cell receptor (beta chain) is a study of blood T cell repertoires in COVID-19. On the study more broadly: T cells, B-cell-depleted T cells, or PBMCs provided the cDNA or gDNA that served as material.

Profiling relied on immunoSEQ multiplex PCR, and the TCRdb table lists in-frame clones only, not all of them. The profile covers approximately 260,000 clones, with 70% to 90% appearing a single time and just over 6.5% taken by the ten largest. Assignment of participants to cohorts was predicated upon participant-reported clinical history. The germline gives CDR1 WSHSY, CDR2 SAAADI. The CDR3 contains 15 residues. Trimming removed 6 bases from V and 6 bases from J; junction bases left unmatched: 8. This rearrangement joins TRBV10-2 to TRBJ2-2, with TRBD1 identical over 9 bases. The receptor was isolated from a woman aged 45-59 years who had been exposed to COVID-19. The material sequenced was PBMCs or T cells enriched from blood (not recorded which). This CDR3 reads CASRGGTGLAGELFF. CDR3 in DNA: TGCGCCAGCAGGGGCGGGACAGGGCTTGCCGGGGAGCTGTTTTTT.